A single sample is the source of the 9 T cell receptor beta chains below, sequenced in a study of blood T cells in healthy people across ages. A J-beta primer mix and a sample-barcoded 5' primer were used in a second PCR of about 7 to 12 cycles. TCRdb re-analysed the 5' RACE reads in MiXCR, keeping a single row per CDR3 protein. Here the sample spans roughly 1,300,000 distinct CDR3 sequences, roughly 64% being singletons. The sequencing input was blood. The receptor source for this set is a young man in good health.

This rearrangement joins TRBV28 to TRBJ1-5; D call uncertain. This CDR3 contains 15 residues. The germline V gene has CDR1 MDHEN and CDR2 SYDVKM. V was clipped by 6 bases and J by 4 bases, with 16 bases between them. The CDR3 DNA is TGTGCCAGCAGGCCCGGCCGGGCTGGGAATCAGCCCCAGCATTTT. Amino acid sequence: CASRPGRAGNQPQHF.

This clonotype was detected only once. This chain joins TRBV21-1 and TRBJ1-1. TRBV21-1 is a documented pseudogene. This CDR3 is built from 11 residues. The CDR3 region is CASTSGPEAFF. The CDR3 bases are TGTGCCAGCACGAGTGGGCCTGAAGCTTTCTTT.

This clonotype appeared a few times. This rearrangement joins TRBV25-1 to TRBJ2-6, with a tentative D call TRBD1 (5 bases). Between the trimmed V and J ends, which lost 4 bases and 0 bases, there was a span of 10 bases. The germline CDR1 and CDR2 sequences are MGHDK and SYGVNS. The CDR3 sequence is 16 residues long. CDR3 in amino acids: CASSVPGRSGANVLTF. CDR3 DNA: TGTGCCAGCAGTGTCCCAGGGCGCTCTGGGGCCAACGTCCTGACTTTC.

The V call is TRBV21-1, the J call TRBJ2-7; TRBD2 reflects the table's D call only, with no check against the DNA. TRBV21-1 is termed a pseudogene. The CDR3 runs 13 residues. In DNA form, the CDR3 reads TGTGCCAGCGCCCGGGACTTTCCGTCTGAGCAGTACTTC. As protein: CASARDFPSEQYF.

This rearrangement joins TRBV29-1 to TRBJ2-7; weak D call: TRBD2 (5 bases). This CDR3 is 14 amino acids long. CDR1 and CDR2 (germline): SQVTM, ANQGSEA. Trimming pared 5 bases from V and 7 bases from J, leaving 21 bases between. Here the CDR3 DNA reads TGCAGCGTTTGCCGAAAGCTGACGGGGAATGAGCAGTACTTC. Its translation: CSVCRKLTGNEQYF.

The V and J genes are TRBV20-1 and TRBJ1-1; possible D gene TRBD1, 5 bases. CDR1 and CDR2 (germline): DFQATT, SNEGSKA (reference sequence). The ends were cut back, 0 bases at V and 5 bases at J, with 25 bases in the middle. This CDR3 region has 18 residues. The CDR3 loop reads CSARDLTGGESGGTEAFF. CDR3 in DNA: TGCAGTGCTAGAGATCTCACAGGAGGGGAGTCCGGGGGTACTGAAGCTTTCTTT.

V and J are TRBV6-2 or TRBV6-3 and TRBJ1-4, with unresolved D. V was shortened by 4 bases and J by 12 bases, with 12 bases between the two germline ends. The CDR3 consists of 12 residues. Germline V gene data show CDR1 as MNHEY and CDR2 as SVGEGT. The CDR3 region is CASSSRPTQLFF. CDR3 coding DNA: TGTGCCAGCAGTTCCAGACCTACACAACTGTTTTTT.

This chain's CDR3 is CSARVAGLVLSTDTQYF. The CDR3 nucleotides read TGCAGTGCTAGAGTGGCGGGACTAGTCCTGTCCACAGATACGCAGTATTTT. This chain joins TRBV20-1 and TRBJ2-3, with 8 bases matching TRBD2. The length of the CDR3 is 17 residues. The junction had 11 bases not matched to a gene; V was cut back by 1 base and J by 2 bases. In germline, CDR1 is DFQATT, CDR2 SNEGSKA (reference sequence).

This rearrangement joins TRBV28 to TRBJ2-1, with 10 bases lining up with TRBD2. From germline, CDR1 is MDHEN and CDR2 SYDVKM. CDR3 length equals 15 residues. The junction had 4 bases not matched to a gene; V was cut back by 6 bases and J by 2 bases. CDR3 nucleotide sequence: TGTGCCAGCAGACGAGCGGGGGGGCCCTACAATGAGCAGTTCTTC. The encoded protein is CASRRAGGPYNEQFF.